This TCR beta chain appears in the sequencing data of a study of cytomegalovirus exposure and HLA in healthy donors. Notes on this clone: Its antigen is as yet unknown.

This CDR3 comprises 15 residues. Germline CDR1 is MDHEN and CDR2 is SYDVKM. Trimming cost V 5 bases and J 5 bases; bases outside gene matches: 8. The study's findings and limits: The classifier, whose performance was assessed in both the original and validation cohorts, reportedly diagnosed cytomegalovirus status with high specificity and sensitivity. There were some V segments, including TRBV6-2 and TRBV6-3, excluded as indistinguishable. Later, TCR association rates were found to vary by HLA locus, highest for DRB1 and lowest for HLA-C.

The PCR ran on 60 Vbeta and 13 Jbeta primers. TCRdb's table, derived via immunoSEQ multiplex PCR, lists solely in-frame clones and lacks some. Altogether some 91,000 clones are present, about 80% being singletons, with the ten largest covering approximately 3.5%. The V gene is TRBV28, the J gene TRBJ1-2; 10 nucleotides match TRBD1. Sequenced input: PBMCs. The TCR comes from a man between 35 and 55 years old in good health and CMV-seronegative. CDR3 coding DNA: TGTGCCAGCAGTACTACCGGGACAGGGGTGTATGGCTACACCTTC. Protein: CASSTTGTGVYGYTF.